This entry describes one TCR beta chain. What it recognizes is unknown. Sequencing used immunoSEQ multiplex PCR; TCRdb keeps in-frame clones, though not all of them. The sample has 100,000 to 150,000 clones, nearly 90% seen once. The data were taken from a study of cytomegalovirus exposure and HLA in healthy donors. The overall study: In a later analysis, it was reported that the 110 or so validation repertoires had been produced on the same platform as the roughly 700 repertoires belonging to the first cohort.

Germline assignment: CDR1 SGHTA and CDR2 FQGNSA. The ends lost 3 bases at V and 6 bases at J; junction bases unmatched: 5. CDR3 size: 15 residues. Study results and limitations: It was reportedly the case that the classifier diagnosed cytomegalovirus status with high specificity and sensitivity. The investigators catalogued 180 or so TCR beta chains as cytomegalovirus-associated.

The source material was PBMCs. The receptor's source is a woman aged 18-29 years in good health and CMV-seronegative. The genes are TRBV7-2 and TRBJ2-3; TRBD2 aligns across 11 bases. CDR3 nucleotide sequence: TGTGCCAGCAGCTTGACTAGCGGGAATTCGGATACGCAGTATTTT. Amino acids: CASSLTSGNSDTQYF.